The 9 T cell receptor beta chains below were found in one sample sequenced in a study of CD8 T cells in ankylosing spondylitis. TCRdb called the 5' RACE reads again in MiXCR, with one record for every CDR3 protein. The top ten clones hold roughly 0.99% of a sample with some 350,000 distinct CDR3 sequences, roughly 14% of them seen once. What was sequenced was blood, either unsorted or a sorted T cell fraction (not recorded which). The receptor set was obtained from a male donor with ankylosing spondylitis or in good health (not recorded which).

A few counts support this clonotype. The chain uses TRBV12-3 or TRBV12-4 and TRBJ1-2; unclear D gene. The ends were cut back, 7 bases at V and 2 bases at J, with 14 bases in the middle. The CDR3 sequence is 14 residues long. CDR3 bases: TGTGCCAGCATCTGGGGAGGACTAAACTATGGCTACACCTTC. Its translation: CASIWGGLNYGYTF.

This clonotype was counted between two and nine times. This chain uses TRBV5-1 with TRBJ2-1; D gene unclear. V lost 2 bases, J lost 3 bases, and 12 bases lay in between. The length of the CDR3 is 15 residues. Germline CDR1 reads SGHRS; CDR2 reads YFSETQ. The CDR3 DNA is TGCGCCAGCAGCTTTAAAAGGAACAGCTACAATGAGCAGTTCTTC. Its protein is CASSFKRNSYNEQFF.

This clonotype was counted between two and nine times. The V call is TRBV11-2, the J call TRBJ2-7; D not resolved. This CDR3 spans 15 amino acids. Trimming removed 0 bases from V and 0 bases from J, with 9 bases in between. Germline values: CDR1 SGHAT, CDR2 FQNNGV. CDR3 bases: TGTGCCAGCAGCTTAGAACGGGTTAGCTCCTACGAGCAGTACTTC. It codes for CASSLERVSSYEQYF.

The gene calls are TRBV4-1 and TRBJ2-5; weak D call: TRBD2 (5 bases). Germline values: CDR1 MGHRA, CDR2 YSYEKL. V shed 1 base and J shed 3 bases, with 9 bases lying between them. This CDR3 is built from 14 residues. The CDR3, as DNA: TGCGCCAGCAGCCAAGGACAACTAGAAGAGACCCAGTACTTC. It translates to CASSQGQLEETQYF.

This clonotype was seen repeatedly, ten times or more. The chain is built from TRBV10-1 and TRBJ1-1; D is perhaps TRBD1 (5 bases). With 10 bases removed from V and 5 bases from J, the gap between germline ends came to 20 bases. Germline V gene sequence: CDR1 WNHNN, CDR2 SYGVQD (reference sequence). The CDR3 length is 14 residues. The CDR3 loop is CATRRGPSSTEAFF. The CDR3 DNA reads as TGCGCCACCAGGAGGGGACCCAGCTCAACTGAAGCTTTCTTT.

This clonotype was seen a handful of times. This rearrangement joins TRBV5-1 to TRBJ2-5; D is perhaps TRBD1 (5 bases). The germline gives CDR1 SGHRS, CDR2 YFSETQ. V dropped 2 bases and J dropped 5 bases, with 10 bases sitting between them. The CDR3 spans 13 residues. In nucleotides, the CDR3 is TGCGCCAGCAGCTTCAGGGAATACGAGACCCAGTACTTC. Amino acids: CASSFREYETQYF.

The sample holds many counts of this clonotype. The chain links TRBV4-2 to TRBJ2-5, with TRBD2 matching 8 bases. CDR1 and CDR2 from the germline V gene are LGHNA and YNFKEQ. The CDR3 totals 16 residues. The ends lost 4 bases at V and 5 bases at J; junction bases unmatched: 12. The DNA for the CDR3 is TGTGCCAGCAGCCTTTCCCCGGGACTAGAGCAGGAGACCCAGTACTTC. This encodes CASSLSPGLEQETQYF.

Only a few counts were recorded for this clonotype. The chain carries TRBV6-1 and TRBJ1-1, with D possibly TRBD1 on 5 matching bases. The V end lost 5 bases, the J end lost 5 bases, and 12 bases lay between the germline ends. The CDR3 spans 13 residues. CDR1 is MNHNS and CDR2 is SASEGT in the germline V gene. CDR3 sequence: CASSLRAVTEAFF. The CDR3 bases are TGTGCCAGCAGTCTCAGGGCGGTAACTGAAGCTTTCTTT.

The chain recombines TRBV6-1 with TRBJ2-7; 10 bases fit TRBD2. This CDR3 region has 15 residues. V dropped 5 bases and J dropped 6; count of bases not matched to a gene: 10. The germline V gene has CDR1 MNHNS and CDR2 SASEGT. Here the CDR3 reads CASSRKREGQFEQYF. In DNA form, the CDR3 reads TGTGCCAGCAGTCGGAAGCGGGAGGGCCAGTTCGAGCAGTACTTC.